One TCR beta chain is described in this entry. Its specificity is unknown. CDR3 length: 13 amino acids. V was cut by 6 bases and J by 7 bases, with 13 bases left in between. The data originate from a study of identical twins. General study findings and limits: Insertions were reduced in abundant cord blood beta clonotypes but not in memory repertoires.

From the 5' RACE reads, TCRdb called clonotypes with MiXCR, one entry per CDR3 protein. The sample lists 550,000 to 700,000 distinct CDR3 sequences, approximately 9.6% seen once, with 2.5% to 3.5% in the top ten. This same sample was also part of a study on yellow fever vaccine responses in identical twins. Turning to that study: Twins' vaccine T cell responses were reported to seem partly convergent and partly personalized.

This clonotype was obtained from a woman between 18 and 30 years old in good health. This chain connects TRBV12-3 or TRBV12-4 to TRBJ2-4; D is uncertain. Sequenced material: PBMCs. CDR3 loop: CASRETPWNIQYF. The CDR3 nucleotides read TGTGCCAGCAGAGAAACGCCGTGGAACATTCAGTACTTC.